This T cell receptor (beta chain) was identified in a study of shared clonotypes between healthy human individuals. The wider study: Sampling drew on donors who were a couple of women and three men aged 18 to 49. Findings and limits, study-wide: Clonotype sharing across four donors was observed for around 5% of naive CD4 clonotypes.

To note about this clone: The target antigen is unknown.

Trimming cost V 0 bases and J 4 bases, with 9 bases left between them. The CDR3 sequence is 14 residues long. CDR1 and CDR2 (germline): MNHEY, SVGAGI. Researchers partitioned CD4+ cells into CD45RA+ naive and CD45RA-negative memory subsets. Genomic DNA belonging to each subset was distributed in equal measure over several immunoSEQ plates. Clones were read by immunoSEQ multiplex PCR, and TCRdb kept only the in-frame ones, dropping some. The sample lists under 1,100,000 clones, around 76% occurring once. The V gene is TRBV6-5, the J gene TRBJ1-1; D gene unclear. This receptor was obtained from a man between 18 and 35 years old in good health. Sequencing was carried out using memory CD4+ T cells sorted from blood. Subset here: CD45RA-negative fraction. The CDR3 nucleotides read TGTGCCAGCAGTTACTCGAACTCCGCCACTGAAGCTTTCTTT. It translates to CASSYSNSATEAFF.